The source of this T cell receptor beta chain is a study of blood T cells in healthy people across ages. For the second PCR, which ran for 7 to 11 cycles, a sample-barcoded 5' primer and a J-beta primer mix were used. Every single cDNA molecule received a tag from a template-switch adaptor with 12 random nucleotides. TCRdb passed the 5' RACE reads through MiXCR, listing each CDR3 protein once. The sample comprises 500,000 to 550,000 distinct CDR3 sequences, more than 20% of which are singletons, and just over 8.5% rests with the top ten. Isolation yielded PBMCs, at least 7 million per sample, in every case. Regarding the study as a whole: Unsorted PBMCs blocked a conclusive comparison of naive and antigen-experienced cells.

CDR1 and CDR2 (germline): KGHSY, FQNENV. This CDR3 comprises 17 residues. Trimming took 0 bases from V and 2 from J; bases not matched to a gene: 5. Notes on this clonotype: Its antigen remains unknown.

Separately, the same data were catalogued under a study of T cells of mothers and their children. That work adds: A few healthy Caucasian mothers and their six children donated.

This clonotype was obtained from a boy aged 5-17 years in good health. This chain joins TRBV16 and TRBJ2-7, with 12 bases identical to TRBD2. Sequences were obtained from blood. CDR3 sequence: CASSQSPGLAGTYEQYF. CDR3 in DNA: TGTGCCAGCAGCCAATCCCCAGGACTAGCGGGGACCTACGAGCAGTACTTC.